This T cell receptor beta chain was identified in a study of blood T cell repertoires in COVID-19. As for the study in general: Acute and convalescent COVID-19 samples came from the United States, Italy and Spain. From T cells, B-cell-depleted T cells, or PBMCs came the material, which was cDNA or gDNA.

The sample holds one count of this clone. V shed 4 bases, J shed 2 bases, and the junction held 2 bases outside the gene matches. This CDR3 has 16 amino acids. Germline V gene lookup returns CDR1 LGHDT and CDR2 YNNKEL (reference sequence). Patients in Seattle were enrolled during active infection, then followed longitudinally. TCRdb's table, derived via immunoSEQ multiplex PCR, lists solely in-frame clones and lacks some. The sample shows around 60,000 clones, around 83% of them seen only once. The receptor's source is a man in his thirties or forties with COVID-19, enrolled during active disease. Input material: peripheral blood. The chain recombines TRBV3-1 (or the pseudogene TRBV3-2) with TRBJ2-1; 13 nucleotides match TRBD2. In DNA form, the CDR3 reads TGTGCCAGCAGCCCAGGACTAGCGGGAGCCTACAATGAGCAGTTCTTC. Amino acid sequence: CASSPGLAGAYNEQFF.